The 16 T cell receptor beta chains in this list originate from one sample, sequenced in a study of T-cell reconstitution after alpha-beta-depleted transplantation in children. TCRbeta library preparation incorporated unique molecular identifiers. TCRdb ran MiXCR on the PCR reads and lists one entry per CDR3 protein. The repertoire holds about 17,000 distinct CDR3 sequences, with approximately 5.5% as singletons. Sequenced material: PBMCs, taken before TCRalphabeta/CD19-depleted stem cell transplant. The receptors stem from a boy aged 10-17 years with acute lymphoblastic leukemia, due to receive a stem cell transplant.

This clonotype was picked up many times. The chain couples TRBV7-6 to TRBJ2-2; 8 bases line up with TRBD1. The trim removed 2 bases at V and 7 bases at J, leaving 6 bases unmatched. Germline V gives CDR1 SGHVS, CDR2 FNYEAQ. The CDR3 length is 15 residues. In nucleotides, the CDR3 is TGTGCCAGCAGCTTAATCCAGGGGGCAAGCGGGGAGCTGTTTTTT. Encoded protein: CASSLIQGASGELFF.

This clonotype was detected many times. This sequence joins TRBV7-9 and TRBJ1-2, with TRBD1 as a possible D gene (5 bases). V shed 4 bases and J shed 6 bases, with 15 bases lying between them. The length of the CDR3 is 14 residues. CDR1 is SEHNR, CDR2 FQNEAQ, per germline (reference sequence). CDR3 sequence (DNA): TGTGCCAGCAGCTCCTCCGCCGGGGCGAATGGCTACACCTTC. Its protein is CASSSSAGANGYTF.

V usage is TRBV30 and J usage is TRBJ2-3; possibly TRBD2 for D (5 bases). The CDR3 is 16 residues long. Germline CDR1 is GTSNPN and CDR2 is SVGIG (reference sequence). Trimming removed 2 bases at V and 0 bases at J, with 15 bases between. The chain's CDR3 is CAWSLGLSGSTDTQYF. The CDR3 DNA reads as TGTGCCTGGAGTCTGGGATTGTCGGGAAGCACAGATACGCAGTATTTT.

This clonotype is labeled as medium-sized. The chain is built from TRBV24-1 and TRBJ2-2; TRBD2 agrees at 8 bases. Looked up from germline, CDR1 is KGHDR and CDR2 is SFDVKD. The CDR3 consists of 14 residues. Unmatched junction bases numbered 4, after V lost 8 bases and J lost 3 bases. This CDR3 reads CATTGRADTGELFF. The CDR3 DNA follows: TGTGCCACCACCGGGAGGGCCGACACCGGGGAGCTGTTTTTT.

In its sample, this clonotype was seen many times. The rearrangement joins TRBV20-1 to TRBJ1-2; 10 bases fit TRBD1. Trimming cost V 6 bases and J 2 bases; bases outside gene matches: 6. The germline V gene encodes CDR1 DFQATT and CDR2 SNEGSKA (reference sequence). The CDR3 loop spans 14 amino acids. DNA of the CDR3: TGCAGTGCGAGGGTGGGACAGGGGAACTATGGCTACACCTTC. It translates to CSARVGQGNYGYTF.

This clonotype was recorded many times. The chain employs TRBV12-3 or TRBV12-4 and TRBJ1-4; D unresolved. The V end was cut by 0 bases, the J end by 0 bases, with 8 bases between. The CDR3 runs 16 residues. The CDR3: CASSLATFATNEKLFF. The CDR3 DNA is TGTGCCAGCAGTTTAGCGACATTTGCAACTAATGAAAAACTGTTTTTT.

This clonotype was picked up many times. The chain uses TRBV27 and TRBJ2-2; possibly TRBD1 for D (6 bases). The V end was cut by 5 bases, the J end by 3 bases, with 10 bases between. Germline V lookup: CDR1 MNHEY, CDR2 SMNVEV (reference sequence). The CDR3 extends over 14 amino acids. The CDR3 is CASSRQGYTGELFF. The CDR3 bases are TGTGCCAGCAGTCGCCAGGGGTACACCGGGGAGCTGTTTTTT.

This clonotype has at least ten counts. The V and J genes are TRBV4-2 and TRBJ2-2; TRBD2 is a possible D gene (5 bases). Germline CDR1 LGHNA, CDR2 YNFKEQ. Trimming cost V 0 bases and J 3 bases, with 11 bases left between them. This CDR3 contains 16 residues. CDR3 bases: TGTGCCAGCAGCCAAGAGAGGACTTTCTACACCGGGGAGCTGTTTTTT. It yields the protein CASSQERTFYTGELFF.

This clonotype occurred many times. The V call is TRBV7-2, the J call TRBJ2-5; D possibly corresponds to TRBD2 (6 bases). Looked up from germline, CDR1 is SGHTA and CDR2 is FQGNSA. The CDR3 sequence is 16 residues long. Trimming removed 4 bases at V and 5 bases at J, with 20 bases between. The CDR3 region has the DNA TGTGCCAGCAGCTCACAGAGATCCCGGAGGGAGGAGACCCAGTACTTC. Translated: CASSSQRSRREETQYF.

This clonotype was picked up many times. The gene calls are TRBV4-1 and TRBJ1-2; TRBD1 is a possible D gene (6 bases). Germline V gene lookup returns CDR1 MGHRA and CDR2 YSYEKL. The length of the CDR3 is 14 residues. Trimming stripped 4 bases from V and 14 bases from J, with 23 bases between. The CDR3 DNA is TGCGCCAGCAGCCGAGACTTACAGCAGGGGACTGGAACCTTC. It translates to CASSRDLQQGTGTF.

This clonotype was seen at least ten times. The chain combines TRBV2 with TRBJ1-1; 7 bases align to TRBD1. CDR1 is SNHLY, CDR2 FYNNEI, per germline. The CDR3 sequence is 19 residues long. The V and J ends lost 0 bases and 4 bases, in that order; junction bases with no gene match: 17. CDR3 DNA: TGTGCCAGCAGTGAAGCCGGCGGGGGGCAGGGGGTGGTGGGCACTGAAGCTTTCTTT. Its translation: CASSEAGGGQGVVGTEAFF.

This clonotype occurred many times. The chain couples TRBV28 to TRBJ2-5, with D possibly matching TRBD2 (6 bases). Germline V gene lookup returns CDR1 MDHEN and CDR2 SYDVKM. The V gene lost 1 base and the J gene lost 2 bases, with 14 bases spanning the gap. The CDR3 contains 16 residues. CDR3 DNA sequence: TGTGCCAGCAGTTTATATGGGGGGTCGGTTCAAGAGACCCAGTACTTC. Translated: CASSLYGGSVQETQYF. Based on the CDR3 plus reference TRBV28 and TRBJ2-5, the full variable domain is DVKVTQSSRYLVKRTGEKVFLECVQDMDHENMFWYRQDPGLGLRLIYFSYDVKMKEKGDIPEGYSVSREKKERFSLILESASTNQTSMYLCASSLYGGSVQETQYFGPGTRLLVL.

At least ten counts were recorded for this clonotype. Written as DNA, the CDR3 is TGTGCCAGTAGTATAAGTCAGAACACCGGGGAGCTGTTTTTT. It translates to CASSISQNTGELFF. The chain is built from TRBV19 and TRBJ2-2; D gene uncertain. The germline V gene has CDR1 LNHDA and CDR2 SQIVND (reference sequence). V was cut by 2 bases and J by 1 base, with 5 bases left in between. The CDR3 spans 14 residues.

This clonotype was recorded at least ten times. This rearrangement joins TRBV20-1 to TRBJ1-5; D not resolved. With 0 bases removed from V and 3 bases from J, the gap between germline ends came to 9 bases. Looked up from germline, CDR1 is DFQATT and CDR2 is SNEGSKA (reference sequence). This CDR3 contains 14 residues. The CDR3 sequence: CSARDTTPNQPQHF. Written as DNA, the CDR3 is TGCAGTGCTAGAGATACAACCCCCAATCAGCCCCAGCATTTT.

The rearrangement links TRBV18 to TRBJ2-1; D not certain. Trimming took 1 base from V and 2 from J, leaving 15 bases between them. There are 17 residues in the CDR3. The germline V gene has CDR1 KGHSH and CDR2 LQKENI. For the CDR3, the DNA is TGTGCCAGCTCACCACGATTGACTGGGGTTCCCTACAATGAGCAGTTCTTC. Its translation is CASSPRLTGVPYNEQFF.

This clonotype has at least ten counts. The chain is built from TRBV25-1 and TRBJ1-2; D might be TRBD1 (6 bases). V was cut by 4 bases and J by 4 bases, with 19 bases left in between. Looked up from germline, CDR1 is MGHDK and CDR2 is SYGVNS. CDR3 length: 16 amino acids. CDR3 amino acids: CASSGGAGARAYGYTF. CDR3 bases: TGTGCCAGCAGTGGGGGGGCCGGGGCAAGAGCCTATGGCTACACCTTC.